The 30 T cell receptor beta chains below come from one sample, sequenced in a study of molecular identifiers for immune sequencing clone quantification. TCRdb re-derived calls from the PCR reads in MiXCR, one entry per CDR3 protein. The sample gives under 600,000 distinct CDR3 sequences, around a fifth of which show up once; around 0.84% is in the top ten. Sequenced sample: naive CD8+ T cells from blood, with Jurkat cell RNA spiked in. The subset is: FACS-sorted CD8+CD4-CCR7+CD45RA+ naive T cells. Receptors were obtained from a human donor in good health. Some libraries in this study had Jurkat cell RNA spiked in.

This clonotype was seen many times. The V gene is TRBV4-1, the J gene TRBJ1-1; D unresolved. Per the germline V gene, CDR1 is MGHRA and CDR2 is YSYEKL. Trimming stripped 1 base from V and 3 bases from J, with 9 bases between. CDR3 length equals 14 residues. The CDR3 coding sequence is TGCGCCAGCAGCCAAGCGGTAGGTTACACTGAAGCTTTCTTT. It translates to CASSQAVGYTEAFF.

This clonotype was detected ten times or more. The chain carries TRBV2 and TRBJ2-5; 8 bases are shared with TRBD2. CDR1 is SNHLY and CDR2 is FYNNEI in the germline V gene. This CDR3 has 15 residues. Trimming at V came to 6 bases and at J to 2 bases, leaving 8 bases not matched to a gene. The CDR3 sequence: CASRLPGLGQETQYF. The DNA for the CDR3 is TGTGCCAGCAGACTCCCGGGACTAGGGCAAGAGACCCAGTACTTC.

This chain's CDR3 is CASSSGLAGPFFYEQYF. The DNA for the CDR3 is TGTGCCAGCAGTTCGGGACTAGCGGGGCCTTTCTTCTACGAGCAGTACTTC. The rearrangement links TRBV28 to TRBJ2-7, with TRBD2 matching 13 bases. With V trimmed by 4 bases and J by 3 bases, 9 bases remained unmatched. From germline, CDR1 is MDHEN and CDR2 SYDVKM. This CDR3 region has 17 residues.

V gene TRBV6-2 or TRBV6-3 combines with J gene TRBJ1-1; TRBD1 is a possible D gene (5 bases). Per the germline V gene, CDR1 is MNHEY and CDR2 is SVGEGT. This CDR3 has 16 residues. Trimming cost V 1 base and J 0 bases, with 12 bases left between them. The CDR3 DNA follows: TGTGCCAGCAGTTACTTGACAGCAGGTATGAACACTGAAGCTTTCTTT. The encoded protein is CASSYLTAGMNTEAFF.

J is TRBJ2-2 and V is TRBV20-1; possibly TRBD2 for D (5 bases). Germline V lookup: CDR1 DFQATT, CDR2 SNEGSKA (reference sequence). V lost 0 bases and J lost 1, with 9 bases in between. This CDR3 spans 15 amino acids. The CDR3 DNA sequence: TGCAGTGCTAGAGATCGCGGAGGGAACACCGGGGAGCTGTTTTTT. This codes for CSARDRGGNTGELFF.

This clonotype was seen a handful of times. This sequence joins TRBV5-8 and TRBJ2-3, with D possibly TRBD1 on 6 matching bases. V lost 2 bases, J lost 0 bases, and 13 bases lay in between. The CDR3 sequence is 16 residues long. Germline lookup yields CDR1 SGHTS and CDR2 YDEGEE. The CDR3: CASSFGTSTSTDTQYF. DNA for the CDR3: TGTGCCAGCAGCTTTGGGACATCCACTAGCACAGATACGCAGTATTTT. The full variable domain, completed using reference TRBV5-8 and TRBJ2-3, is EAGVTQSPTHLIKTRGQQATLRCSPISGHTSVYWYQQALGLGLQFLLWYDEGEERNRGNFPPRFSGRQFPNYSSELNVNALELEDSALYLCASSFGTSTSTDTQYFGPGTRLTVL.

The chain combines TRBV4-3 with TRBJ1-2; the D is unclear. The CDR3 has 17 amino acids. V dropped 0 bases and J dropped 4 bases, with 18 bases sitting between them. CDR1 LGHNA and CDR2 YSLEER come from the germline V gene. CDR3 loop: CASSQDFVGLVPYGYTF. For the CDR3, the DNA is TGCGCCAGCAGCCAAGATTTCGTTGGGTTGGTGCCCTATGGCTACACCTTC.

This clonotype occurred a few times. This clone may be a read error of a much larger clone one base away. V gene TRBV5-1 combines with J gene TRBJ2-7; D assignment may be TRBD1 or TRBD2 (5 bases each). CDR1 and CDR2 from the germline V gene are SGHRS and YFSETQ. The CDR3 has 16 residues. The germline V and J ends were trimmed by 2 bases and 3 bases, with 18 bases remaining between them. This CDR3 reads CASSFRLRDENYEQYF. CDR3 DNA: TGCGCCAGCAGCTTCAGACTCCGGGACGAGAACTACGAGCAGTACTTC.

This sequence joins TRBV11-2 and TRBJ2-1; D may be TRBD2 (5 bases). Germline loops: CDR1 SGHAT, CDR2 FQNNGV. V gave up 4 bases and J gave up 2 bases, with 15 bases separating them. The CDR3 loop spans 16 amino acids. The CDR3 here is CASSSPRLYTYNEQFF. CDR3 DNA sequence: TGTGCCAGCAGCTCCCCTAGACTATACACCTACAATGAGCAGTTCTTC.

This clonotype has just a few counts. The gene calls are TRBV20-1 and TRBJ2-5; D gene uncertain. The germline V and J ends were trimmed by 2 bases and 1 base, with 2 bases remaining between them. The CDR3 length is 11 residues. The germline CDR1 and CDR2 sequences are DFQATT and SNEGSKA (reference sequence). The DNA of the CDR3 is TGCAGTGCTAGAAGCCAAGAGACCCAGTACTTC. Amino acid sequence: CSARSQETQYF.

This clonotype was recorded a few times. V and J are TRBV6-6 and TRBJ2-4, with D unresolved. Between the trimmed V and J ends, which lost 2 bases and 0 bases, there was a span of 8 bases. The germline CDR1 and CDR2 sequences are MNHNY and SVGAGI (reference sequence). The CDR3 extends over 15 amino acids. The CDR3 nucleotides are TGTGCCAGCAGTTACGAAGGAGTAGCCAAAAACATTCAGTACTTC. As protein: CASSYEGVAKNIQYF.

Notes on this clonotype: Being one base from a much bigger clone, this may be a read error. This sequence joins TRBV20-1 and TRBJ2-3; 8 nucleotides line up with TRBD2. CDR3 length equals 15 residues. Germline CDR1 and CDR2: DFQATT and SNEGSKA (reference sequence). The chain's CDR3 is CSAPSGSGVTGTQYF. CDR3 coding DNA: TGCAGTGCTCCCAGTGGTAGCGGGGTGACAGGTACGCAGTATTTT.

Only a few counts were recorded for this clonotype. V and J are TRBV13 and TRBJ2-1, with 10 bases that match TRBD1. This CDR3 is 15 amino acids long. Germline V gene sequence: CDR1 PRHDT, CDR2 FYEKMQ (reference sequence). V lost 5 bases, J lost 5 bases, and 6 bases stayed unmatched. The DNA of the CDR3 is TGTGCCAGCAGCACGGACAGGGGGGAGAACAATGAGCAGTTCTTC. This gives the protein CASSTDRGENNEQFF.

This clonotype was recorded once. A much larger clone differs by one base, so this may be a read error. The rearrangement joins TRBV2 to TRBJ1-3; unclear D gene. The CDR3 loop spans 16 amino acids. Germline V gives CDR1 SNHLY, CDR2 FYNNEI. In nucleotides, the CDR3 is TGTGCCAGCAGTGAACCTCCCCAGAGCTCTGGAAACGCCATATATTTT. Encoded protein: CASSEPPQSSGNAIYF.

This rearrangement joins TRBV25-1 to TRBJ1-6; D is possibly TRBD1 (6 bases). The CDR3 sequence is 16 residues long. V lost 3 bases to trimming and J lost 6 bases, with 15 bases between them. Germline CDR1 is MGHDK and CDR2 is SYGVNS. The DNA of the CDR3 is TGTGCCAGCAGTGACTTTGAAGGGGGTTTTAATTCACCCCTCCACTTT. This encodes CASSDFEGGFNSPLHF. The full variable domain, with the rest looked up from reference TRBV25-1 and TRBJ1-6, is EADIYQTPRYLVIGTGKKITLECSQTMGHDKMYWYQQDPGMELHLIHYSYGVNSTEKGDLSSESTVSRIRTEHFPLTLESARPSHTSQYLCASSDFEGGFNSPLHFGNGTRLTVT.

This clonotype appeared many times. The genes are TRBV20-1 and TRBJ1-1; unclear D gene. Deletions cut 4 bases from V and 3 bases from J, with 9 bases between. The length of the CDR3 is 12 residues. Germline V gene sequence: CDR1 DFQATT, CDR2 SNEGSKA (reference sequence). CDR3 region: CSAIGRDTEAFF. CDR3 DNA: TGCAGTGCTATTGGTCGGGACACTGAAGCTTTCTTT.

This clonotype was seen more than once but under ten times. The rearrangement joins TRBV7-9 to TRBJ2-7; D might be TRBD2 (6 bases). Germline V gene data show CDR1 as SEHNR and CDR2 as FQNEAQ (reference sequence). There are 14 residues in the CDR3. The V and J ends lost 5 bases and 4 bases respectively, with 15 bases between them. CDR3 in DNA: TGTGCCAGCAGCCGATTACTAGGGACTTACGAGCAGTACTTC. As protein: CASSRLLGTYEQYF.

The chain has TRBV20-1 and TRBJ1-5; 9 nucleotides line up with TRBD1. Germline V lookup: CDR1 DFQATT, CDR2 SNEGSKA (reference sequence). There are 14 residues in the CDR3. J lost 7 bases, V lost 4 bases, and 8 bases had no gene match. The CDR3 nucleotides read TGCAGTGCTATGGGGGACAGGGTTTGGCAGCCCCAGCATTTT. Its protein is CSAMGDRVWQPQHF.

The rearrangement links TRBV5-1 to TRBJ2-7; tentatively, D is TRBD1 or TRBD2 (5 bases each). V was clipped by 5 bases and J by 1 base, with 16 bases between them. This CDR3 spans 15 amino acids. Germline CDR1 SGHRS, CDR2 YFSETQ. The CDR3 sequence: CASSEGPTTSYEQYF. The CDR3 nucleotides are TGCGCCAGCAGTGAGGGACCGACCACATCCTACGAGCAGTACTTC. The full variable domain, rest sourced from reference TRBV5-1 and TRBJ2-7, is KAGVTQTPRYLIKTRGQQVTLSCSPISGHRSVSWYQQTPGQGLQFLFEYFSETQRNKGNFPGRFSGRQFSNSRSEMNVSTLELGDSALYLCASSEGPTTSYEQYFGPGTRLTVT.

This clonotype has just a few counts. The chain carries TRBV7-9 and TRBJ2-7; D remains unclear. The CDR3 extends over 13 amino acids. Germline loops: CDR1 SEHNR, CDR2 FQNEAQ (reference sequence). V lost 4 bases to trimming and J lost 2 bases, with 9 bases between them. CDR3 sequence: CASSSPMTYEQYF. The CDR3 bases are TGTGCCAGCAGCTCCCCGATGACCTACGAGCAGTACTTC.

This clonotype turned up a few times. The J gene is TRBJ2-7, the V gene TRBV14; no reliable D call. The germline V gene encodes CDR1 SGHDN and CDR2 FVKESK. This CDR3 region has 13 residues. V was shortened by 0 bases and J by 7 bases, with 10 bases between the two germline ends. The CDR3 DNA reads as TGTGCCAGCAGCCAAGAAGCGCGCTGGGAGCAGTACTTC. Its translation: CASSQEARWEQYF.

This clonotype was picked up a small number of times. The chain couples TRBV6-2 or TRBV6-3 to TRBJ1-5, with 10 nucleotides matching TRBD1. CDR1 is MNHEY and CDR2 is SVGEGT in the germline V gene. V was pared by 6 bases and J by 6 bases, with 8 bases of the junction left unmatched. The CDR3 spans 15 residues. DNA for the CDR3: TGTGCCAGCAGCCAGAGGGACAGGGGATTTCAGCCCCAGCATTTT. Translating it yields CASSQRDRGFQPQHF.

In its sample, this clonotype was seen many times. The V and J genes are TRBV27 and TRBJ2-7; either TRBD1 or TRBD2 may fit D (5 bases each). The length of the CDR3 is 11 residues. The V and J ends lost 4 bases and 9 bases respectively, with 10 bases between them. CDR1 is MNHEY and CDR2 is SMNVEV in the germline V gene (reference sequence). In DNA form, the CDR3 reads TGTGCCAGCAGTTCATCAGGGAGGCAGTACTTC. Residues: CASSSSGRQYF.

Of note for this clonotype: Since a much larger clone is just one base distant, this may be a read error. The V gene is TRBV7-9, the J gene TRBJ2-3; a weak D match, TRBD1 (6 bases). CDR1 and CDR2 (germline): SEHNR, FQNEAQ (reference sequence). The CDR3 extends over 10 amino acids. In DNA, the CDR3 is TGTGCCATCGAGACAGGTACGCAGTATTTT. This encodes CAIETGTQYF.

This clonotype was counted between two and nine times. V usage is TRBV9 and J usage is TRBJ2-7; D gene unclear. This CDR3 contains 13 residues. Per germline, CDR1 SGDLS and CDR2 YYNGEE. V lost 0 bases and J lost 6, with 10 bases in between. In DNA, the CDR3 is TGTGCCAGCAGCGTAGATGGGGTTGGCGAGCAGTACTTC. This gives the protein CASSVDGVGEQYF. Full variable domain (missing parts from reference TRBV9 and TRBJ2-7): DSGVTQTPKHLITATGQRVTLRCSPRSGDLSVYWYQQSLDQGLQFLIQYYNGEERAKGNILERFSAQQFPDLHSELNLSSLELGDSALYFCASSVDGVGEQYFGPGTRLTVT.

The chain joins TRBV6-2 or TRBV6-3 to TRBJ1-5, with D hard to call. Per the germline V gene, CDR1 is MNHEY and CDR2 is SVGEGT. Trimming cost V 2 bases and J 5 bases, with 10 bases left between them. The CDR3 has 14 residues. The DNA of the CDR3 is TGTGCCAGCAGTTACCTCGGGATAGATCAGCCCCAGCATTTT. It yields the protein CASSYLGIDQPQHF.

As concerns this clonotype: A read error may explain this, as a much larger clone is one base away. This chain connects TRBV24-1 to TRBJ2-2; 7 positions agree with TRBD1. With V trimmed by 9 bases and J by 0 bases, 3 bases remained unmatched. Germline loops: CDR1 KGHDR, CDR2 SFDVKD. This CDR3 spans 14 amino acids. Here the CDR3 reads CATEQGANTGELFF. As DNA, the CDR3 is TGTGCCACCGAGCAGGGGGCGAACACCGGGGAGCTGTTTTTT.

This clonotype was detected only a few times. The chain joins TRBV15 to TRBJ2-7; 10 bases agree with TRBD2. The CDR3 has 15 amino acids. Trimming cost V 3 bases and J 0 bases; bases outside gene matches: 2. CDR1 LNHNV and CDR2 YYDKDF come from the germline V gene (reference sequence). The CDR3 here is CATSSGTSASYEQYF. CDR3 coding DNA: TGTGCCACCAGCAGCGGGACTAGCGCCTCCTACGAGCAGTACTTC.

The V and J genes are TRBV19 and TRBJ2-3, with TRBD1 matching 7 bases. The CDR3 totals 14 residues. Germline V gene sequence: CDR1 LNHDA, CDR2 SQIVND (reference sequence). The ends lost 4 bases at V and 6 bases at J; junction bases unmatched: 7. CDR3 nucleotides: TGTGCCAGTAGTACAGTACAGGGGCCCGATACGCAGTATTTT. Amino acid sequence: CASSTVQGPDTQYF.

As for this clonotype: This may stem from a read error, because a much larger clone lies one nucleotide away. This chain uses TRBV18 with TRBJ2-7; 8 bases agree with TRBD1. CDR1 is KGHSH and CDR2 is LQKENI in the germline V gene. V lost 6 bases, J lost 5 bases, and 12 bases stayed unmatched. CDR3 length: 15 residues. CDR3 nucleotides: TGTGCCAGCTCCCGGGCCGAGGACAGGGACGACGAGCAGTACTTC. Its translation is CASSRAEDRDDEQYF.